One and the same sample provided the 32 T cell receptor beta chains below, sequenced in a study of OX40 agonist ivuxolimab in advanced cancers. The protocol was immunoSEQ multiplex PCR, while the TCRdb copy is restricted to in-frame clones and leaves out a portion. This sample has 55,000 to 60,000 clones, with 80% to 90% found just once. The material was CD4+ or CD8+ T cells sorted from blood, obtained in a trial of the OX40 agonist ivuxolimab. The receptors here all came from an adult with an advanced solid tumor such as melanoma, head and neck, liver or kidney cancer.

As to this clone: Sequence at one end of the junction differs from germline and may be a read error. The chain is built from TRBV18 and TRBJ1-1, with 10 bases fitting TRBD1. The CDR3 totals 16 residues. The germline gives CDR1 KGHSH, CDR2 LQKENI. The CDR3 nucleotides read TGTGCCAGCTCACCTAACACACCGGGACAGGGGAAGGGGGAGGTTTTT. It yields the protein CASSPNTPGQGKGEVF.

The chain employs TRBV7-9 and TRBJ1-2; D might be TRBD1 (5 bases). V lost 6 bases, J lost 1 base, and 15 bases lay in between. The length of the CDR3 is 15 residues. Germline-derived CDR1 and CDR2 are SEHNR and FQNEAQ (reference sequence). CDR3 protein: CASSLTATFNYGYTF. In nucleotides, the CDR3 is TGTGCCAGCAGTCTGACAGCAACATTTAACTATGGCTACACCTTC.

The chain employs TRBV10-3 and TRBJ2-3, with 8 nucleotides matching TRBD2. The germline V gene encodes CDR1 ENHRY and CDR2 SYGVKD. Trimming removed 7 bases from V and 2 bases from J; junction bases left unmatched: 8. The CDR3 has 15 amino acids. DNA of the CDR3: TGTGCCATCAAAAACGGGGGGGCCAACACAGATACGCAGTATTTT. Encoded protein: CAIKNGGANTDTQYF.

This clone was seen once. The chain carries TRBV15 and TRBJ1-4; no firm D call. With 0 bases removed from V and 3 bases from J, the gap between germline ends came to 8 bases. The CDR3 is made up of 15 amino acids. The germline CDR1 and CDR2 sequences are LNHNV and YYDKDF (reference sequence). Written as DNA, the CDR3 is TGTGCCACCAGCAGAGAAGACACGGCTAATGAAAAACTGTTTTTT. It specifies CATSREDTANEKLFF. Combining the CDR3 with reference TRBV15 and TRBJ1-4 gives the whole variable domain DAMVIQNPRYQVTQFGKPVTLSCSQTLNHNVMYWYQQKSSQAPKLLFHYYDKDFNNEADTPDNFQSRRPNTSFCFLDIRSPGLGDTAMYLCATSREDTANEKLFFGSGTQLSVL.

V usage is TRBV19 and J usage is TRBJ2-3; no clear D. CDR1 LNHDA and CDR2 SQIVND come from the germline V gene (reference sequence). The CDR3 totals 15 residues. V lost 4 bases and J lost 0, with 11 bases in between. In DNA, the CDR3 is TGTGCCAGTAGTACGAGAGGACCTAGCACAGATACGCAGTATTTT. The encoded protein is CASSTRGPSTDTQYF. The full variable domain, completed using reference TRBV19 and TRBJ2-3, is DGGITQSPKYLFRKEGQNVTLSCEQNLNHDAMYWYRQDPGQGLRLIYYSQIVNDFQKGDIAEGYSVSREKKESFPLTVTSAQKNPTAFYLCASSTRGPSTDTQYFGPGTRLTVL.

The chain is built from TRBV28 and TRBJ2-3; 16 bases match TRBD2. Trimming removed 3 bases from V and 4 bases from J; junction bases left unmatched: 1. Germline V gives CDR1 MDHEN, CDR2 SYDVKM. CDR3 length: 16 amino acids. CDR3 amino acids: CASSFGTSGGADTQYF. The CDR3 DNA sequence: TGTGCCAGCAGTTTTGGGACTAGCGGGGGGGCAGATACGCAGTATTTT.

This chain connects TRBV4-1 to TRBJ2-3, with 9 bases fitting TRBD2. The germline V gene encodes CDR1 MGHRA and CDR2 YSYEKL. After removal of 4 bases from V and 2 bases from J, the junction contained 4 bases not matched to a gene. The length of the CDR3 is 15 residues. CDR3 bases: TGCGCCAGCAGCCCAAGCGGGGGGACCACAGATACGCAGTATTTT. This sequence encodes CASSPSGGTTDTQYF.

This rearrangement joins TRBV4-1 to TRBJ1-1; D is perhaps TRBD1 (6 bases). The CDR3 length is 17 residues. The ends were cut back, 0 bases at V and 1 base at J, with 15 bases in the middle. The germline V gene encodes CDR1 MGHRA and CDR2 YSYEKL. CDR3 amino acids: CASSQDYRALSNTEAFF. The DNA for the CDR3 is TGCGCCAGCAGCCAAGATTACAGGGCCCTTTCGAACACTGAAGCTTTCTTT.

The chain uses TRBV9 and TRBJ2-1, with TRBD2 as a possible D gene (5 bases). The length of the CDR3 is 11 residues. Germline V gene lookup returns CDR1 SGDLS and CDR2 YYNGEE. Trimming cost V 5 bases and J 7 bases, with 7 bases left between them. In DNA form, the CDR3 reads TGTGCCAGCAGTCGGGGTAATGAGCAGTTCTTC. It encodes CASSRGNEQFF.

The chain employs TRBV6-1 and TRBJ2-3; D is unresolved. V was shortened by 2 bases and J by 2 bases, with 14 bases between the two germline ends. Germline V gene data show CDR1 as MNHNS and CDR2 as SASEGT. The CDR3 extends over 16 amino acids. DNA for the CDR3: TGTGCCAGCAGTGAATTTCAGAATGGACCCACAGATACGCAGTATTTT. Its translation is CASSEFQNGPTDTQYF.

This clone is a singleton in its sample. J is TRBJ2-7 and V is TRBV2; weak D call: TRBD2 (5 bases). Germline-derived CDR1 and CDR2 are SNHLY and FYNNEI. With 7 bases removed from V and 6 bases from J, the gap between germline ends came to 19 bases. This CDR3 is 14 amino acids long. The CDR3 reads CASTTTGVYGEQYF. The CDR3 coding sequence is TGTGCCAGCACAACAACCGGGGTATACGGCGAGCAGTACTTC.

The chain is built from TRBV9 and TRBJ1-2, with no clear D. The CDR3 covers 14 residues. Germline-derived CDR1 and CDR2 are SGDLS and YYNGEE. Trimming took 0 bases from V and 4 from J, leaving 10 bases between them. The CDR3 DNA follows: TGTGCCAGCAGCGTAGGTAGAGGGCGCTATGGCTACACCTTC. This codes for CASSVGRGRYGYTF.

This rearrangement joins TRBV7-6 to TRBJ2-2; the D is unclear. CDR3 length: 17 amino acids. V was clipped by 1 base and J by 2 bases, with 14 bases between them. CDR1 and CDR2 from the germline V gene are SGHVS and FNYEAQ. In DNA form, the CDR3 reads TGTGCCAGCAGCTTAGTAGTCCACGGAAGCAACACCGGGGAGCTGTTTTTT. This encodes CASSLVVHGSNTGELFF.

CDR3 in DNA: TGTGCCAGCAGTGAAGGGGCCCACACAGATACGCAGTATTTT. Translated: CASSEGAHTDTQYF. The chain combines TRBV6-1 with TRBJ2-3; D gene ambiguous. Between the trimmed V and J ends, which lost 1 base and 2 bases, there was a span of 7 bases. This CDR3 comprises 14 residues. From germline, CDR1 is MNHNS and CDR2 SASEGT.

The rearrangement joins TRBV7-9 to TRBJ2-1; tentative D call: TRBD2 (5 bases). V was clipped by 6 bases and J by 15 bases, with 15 bases between them. The CDR3 extends over 11 amino acids. Germline V gene lookup returns CDR1 SEHNR and CDR2 FQNEAQ (reference sequence). The CDR3 here is CASSTLLVWFF. In DNA form, the CDR3 reads TGTGCCAGCAGTACCTTACTAGTATGGTTCTTC.

The rearrangement joins TRBV19 to TRBJ1-5; D is possibly TRBD1 (5 bases). Trimming cost V 1 base and J 4 bases, with 11 bases left between them. The CDR3 length is 15 residues. Looked up from germline, CDR1 is LNHDA and CDR2 is SQIVND (reference sequence). CDR3 in amino acids: CASSIARGGNQPQHF. CDR3 DNA: TGTGCCAGTAGTATAGCAAGGGGAGGAAATCAGCCCCAGCATTTT.

The rearrangement uses TRBV5-1 and TRBJ2-2; the match to TRBD2 covers 10 bases. This CDR3 has 16 amino acids. The V and J ends lost 4 bases and 5 bases, in that order; junction bases with no gene match: 8. CDR1 SGHRS and CDR2 YFSETQ come from the germline V gene. The CDR3 loop reads CASSGGTSESTGELFF. The CDR3 DNA reads TGCGCCAGCAGCGGGGGGACTAGCGAGAGTACCGGGGAGCTGTTTTTT.

V usage is TRBV19 and J usage is TRBJ2-7; a weak D match, TRBD1 (8 bases). Germline V gene sequence: CDR1 LNHDA, CDR2 SQIVND (reference sequence). The CDR3 has 14 residues. Between the trimmed V and J ends, which lost 8 bases and 2 bases, there was a span of 16 bases. In DNA form, the CDR3 reads TGTGCCAGTTCAAGGACAGGGACTACCTACGAGCAGTACTTC. Protein: CASSRTGTTYEQYF. The whole variable domain, filled in from reference TRBV19 and TRBJ2-7, reads DGGITQSPKYLFRKEGQNVTLSCEQNLNHDAMYWYRQDPGQGLRLIYYSQIVNDFQKGDIAEGYSVSREKKESFPLTVTSAQKNPTAFYLCASSRTGTTYEQYFGPGTRLTVT.

CDR3 protein: CASSHGLANEQYF. The CDR3 DNA reads TGTGCCAGCAGTCACGGACTAGCGAACGAGCAGTACTTC. The V call is TRBV6-5, the J call TRBJ2-5; TRBD2 matches 9 bases. The J call may be mistaken, given a closer DNA end match to TRBJ2-7. From germline, CDR1 is MNHEY and CDR2 SVGAGI. The CDR3 is 13 amino acids.

CDR3 in amino acids: CASSLLPGASLNYGYTF. DNA for the CDR3: TGTGCCAGCAGCCTTCTTCCCGGAGCCAGTCTTAACTATGGCTACACCTTC. The rearrangement uses TRBV5-4 and TRBJ1-2, with unresolved D. Per germline, CDR1 SGHNT and CDR2 YYREEE (reference sequence). The CDR3 has 17 residues. Trimming removed 4 bases at V and 1 base at J, with 20 bases between. The full variable domain, rest sourced from reference TRBV5-4 and TRBJ1-2, is ETGVTQSPTHLIKTRGQQVTLRCSSQSGHNTVSWYQQALGQGPQFIFQYYREEENGRGNFPPRFSGLQFPNYSSELNVNALELDDSALYLCASSLLPGASLNYGYTFGSGTRLTVV.

The chain combines TRBV10-3 with TRBJ1-1, with TRBD1 as a possible D gene (5 bases). This CDR3 comprises 14 residues. Trimming cost V 6 bases and J 0 bases, with 11 bases left between them. Germline V CDR1 and CDR2: ENHRY, SYGVKD. The CDR3 reads CAISAGPMNTEAFF. DNA for the CDR3: TGTGCCATCAGCGCGGGACCTATGAACACTGAAGCTTTCTTT.

This clone was counted a few times. The chain carries TRBV4-1 and TRBJ2-4, with 7 bases fitting TRBD2. The V gene end was trimmed by 1 base and the J gene end by 5 bases; junction bases not matched to a gene: 5. The CDR3 length is 15 residues. Germline V gene sequence: CDR1 MGHRA, CDR2 YSYEKL. The CDR3 nucleotides read TGCGCCAGCAGCCAAGGGGCGGGAGATCAAAACATTCAGTACTTC. Translated: CASSQGAGDQNIQYF.

The chain joins TRBV5-4 to TRBJ1-1; D unresolved. The ends were cut back, 2 bases at V and 6 bases at J, with 11 bases in the middle. The length of the CDR3 is 13 residues. CDR1 and CDR2 from the germline V gene are SGHNT and YYREEE (reference sequence). This CDR3 is CASSFMGGSEAFF. The CDR3 bases are TGTGCCAGCAGCTTTATGGGAGGGTCTGAAGCTTTCTTT. The variable domain in full, with the rest retrieved from reference TRBV5-4 and TRBJ1-1, is ETGVTQSPTHLIKTRGQQVTLRCSSQSGHNTVSWYQQALGQGPQFIFQYYREEENGRGNFPPRFSGLQFPNYSSELNVNALELDDSALYLCASSFMGGSEAFFGQGTRLTVV.

The V call is TRBV9, the J call TRBJ2-3; 9 nucleotides align to TRBD2. Germline CDR1 reads SGDLS; CDR2 reads YYNGEE. The CDR3 runs to 16 residues. Losses at the gene ends were 4 bases for V and 4 bases for J; bases not matched to a gene: 10. The CDR3 coding sequence is TGTGCCAGCAGCCCCCTTGGCGGGGGGGAGGCAGATACGCAGTATTTT. As protein: CASSPLGGGEADTQYF.

This chain links TRBV5-4 with TRBJ2-5; 9 bases map to TRBD1. This CDR3 is 14 amino acids long. The V and J ends lost 0 bases and 5 bases, in that order; junction bases with no gene match: 2. Germline V gene data show CDR1 as SGHNT and CDR2 as YYREEE (reference sequence). The CDR3 DNA reads TGTGCCAGCAGCTTGGCCGGGACAGGGGAGACCCAGTACTTC. Translating it yields CASSLAGTGETQYF.

This sequence joins TRBV12-5 and TRBJ2-5; 7 bases map to TRBD1. This CDR3 contains 14 residues. The germline gives CDR1 LGHNT, CDR2 FRNRAP. V was clipped by 3 bases and J by 2 bases; unmatched bases: 3. This chain's CDR3 is CASGLGTAQETQYF. CDR3 nucleotides: TGTGCTAGTGGTTTAGGGACAGCGCAAGAGACCCAGTACTTC.

The chain combines TRBV7-6 with TRBJ2-7, with D unclear. V was trimmed by 7 bases and J by 2 bases, leaving 3 bases between them. Germline-derived CDR1 and CDR2 are SGHVS and FNYEAQ. This CDR3 region has 10 residues. The CDR3 region is CASKPYEQYF. CDR3 in DNA: TGTGCCAGCAAGCCCTACGAGCAGTACTTC.

This sequence joins TRBV6-1 and TRBJ1-1, with 8 positions matching TRBD1. Germline values: CDR1 MNHNS, CDR2 SASEGT. The CDR3 runs to 14 residues. After removal of 11 bases from V and 5 bases from J, the junction contained 13 bases not matched to a gene. CDR3 protein: CAAFPSGGWTEAFF. CDR3 sequence (DNA): TGTGCCGCATTCCCCTCAGGGGGCTGGACTGAAGCTTTCTTT.

CDR3 protein: CASSLAIAGGNEQFF. The CDR3 DNA follows: TGCGCCAGCAGCTTGGCTATAGCGGGGGGCAATGAGCAGTTCTTC. V is TRBV5-1 and J is TRBJ2-1; TRBD2 matches at 10 bases. The CDR3 runs to 15 residues. Germline-derived CDR1 and CDR2 are SGHRS and YFSETQ. Trimming cost V 0 bases and J 6 bases; bases outside gene matches: 3.

J is TRBJ1-5 and V is TRBV7-9, with 7 bases identical to TRBD1. Germline V lookup: CDR1 SEHNR, CDR2 FQNEAQ (reference sequence). Unmatched junction bases numbered 1, after V lost 6 bases and J lost 2 bases. The CDR3 consists of 13 residues. CDR3 coding DNA: TGTGCCAGCAGTGGACAGGGCAATCAGCCCCAGCATTTT. Residues: CASSGQGNQPQHF.

The chain recombines TRBV18 with TRBJ1-1; D call uncertain. The CDR3 spans 13 residues. Germline CDR1 reads KGHSH; CDR2 reads LQKENI. Trimming took off 2 bases at V and 0 bases at J, with 4 bases between the two ends. The CDR3 DNA is TGTGCCAGCTCACCAGATATGAACACTGAAGCTTTCTTT. The encoded protein is CASSPDMNTEAFF. Full variable domain (missing parts from reference TRBV18 and TRBJ1-1): NAGVMQNPRHLVRRRGQEARLRCSPMKGHSHVYWYRQLPEEGLKFMVYLQKENIIDESGMPKERFSAEFPKEGPSILRIQQVVRGDSAAYFCASSPDMNTEAFFGQGTRLTVV.

This chain connects TRBV9 to TRBJ2-1, with 13 bases that match TRBD2. With V trimmed by 4 bases and J by 2 bases, 9 bases remained unmatched. The germline gives CDR1 SGDLS, CDR2 YYNGEE. CDR3 length equals 18 residues. The CDR3 DNA follows: TGTGCCAGCAGCCCACGACAGGGGACTAGCGGGGCCTACAATGAGCAGTTCTTC. It yields the protein CASSPRQGTSGAYNEQFF. The full variable domain, in which reference TRBV9 and TRBJ2-1 provide the parts outside the CDR3, is DSGVTQTPKHLITATGQRVTLRCSPRSGDLSVYWYQQSLDQGLQFLIQYYNGEERAKGNILERFSAQQFPDLHSELNLSSLELGDSALYFCASSPRQGTSGAYNEQFFGPGTRLTVL.